The TCR beta chain described here comes from a study of blood T cells in healthy people across ages. A second PCR of 7 to 11 cycles used a sample-barcoded 5' primer and a J-beta primer mix. TCRdb re-called the 5' RACE reads with MiXCR, one entry per CDR3 protein. There are over 750,000 distinct CDR3 sequences in the sample; just under 25% occur only once, and more than 8.5% lies in the top ten. There were at least 5.5 micrograms of total RNA extracted from every sample. This CDR3 is 14 amino acids long. Germline CDR1 reads MNHEY; CDR2 reads SVGAGI. Trimming removed 6 bases at V and 4 bases at J, with 12 bases between. These sequences were also reported in another study, on T cells of mothers and their children.

J is TRBJ1-4 and V is TRBV6-5; D is undetermined. The receptor was isolated from a boy aged 5-17 years in good health. Sequenced sample: blood. This CDR3 reads CASSISRGNEKLFF. CDR3 nucleotide sequence: TGTGCCAGCAGCATCAGCCGGGGTAATGAAAAACTGTTTTTT.